A single sample is the source of the 10 T cell receptor beta chains below, sequenced in a study of identical twins. MiXCR, run by TCRdb on the 5' RACE reads, gives a single entry per CDR3 protein. Of 420,000 or so distinct CDR3 sequences in the sample, 18% were seen once. The sample was naive T cells sorted from blood. Receptors originate from a man aged 50 to 59 in good health.

This clonotype was detected only a few times. The V gene is TRBV20-1, the J gene TRBJ2-7; TRBD2 aligns across 9 bases. CDR3 length equals 16 residues. Germline lookup yields CDR1 DFQATT and CDR2 SNEGSKA (reference sequence). J gave up 0 bases and V 6 bases, and 12 bases lay outside the gene matches. The CDR3 DNA follows: TGCAGTGCCCCCCCCCCCAGCGGGAGGACCTCCTACGAGCAGTACTTC. It specifies CSAPPPSGRTSYEQYF.

This clonotype appeared a few times. The rearrangement joins TRBV5-6 to TRBJ2-3; D possibly corresponds to TRBD2 (5 bases). This CDR3 has 12 residues. Deletions cut 5 bases from V and 8 bases from J, with 12 bases between. Germline V gives CDR1 SGHDT, CDR2 YYEEEE. The CDR3 spells CASSTRDSTQYF. Here the CDR3 DNA reads TGTGCCAGCAGTACCCGGGATAGTACGCAGTATTTT.

The J gene is TRBJ1-1, the V gene TRBV6-1; no clear D. Germline loops: CDR1 MNHNS, CDR2 SASEGT. V was clipped by 7 bases and J by 0 bases, with 9 bases between them. The CDR3 runs to 13 residues. CDR3 in amino acids: CASTLAMNTEAFF. The CDR3 DNA sequence: TGTGCCAGCACGCTGGCTATGAACACTGAAGCTTTCTTT.

The chain is built from TRBV27 and TRBJ1-5, with D possibly being TRBD1 (6 bases). V was pared by 3 bases and J by 1 base, with 7 bases between. Germline V lookup: CDR1 MNHEY, CDR2 SMNVEV (reference sequence). The CDR3 is 14 amino acids. In DNA, the CDR3 is TGTGCCAGCAGTTTGGGGGCGAGCAATCAGCCCCAGCATTTT. Its protein product is CASSLGASNQPQHF.

This clonotype has a handful of counts. This chain joins TRBV27 and TRBJ2-7; 8 bases fit TRBD1. Per the germline V gene, CDR1 is MNHEY and CDR2 is SMNVEV (reference sequence). The CDR3 is 13 amino acids. Losses at the gene ends were 5 bases for V and 6 bases for J; bases not matched to a gene: 6. The CDR3 reads CASSTGTGFEQYF. In nucleotides, the CDR3 is TGTGCCAGCAGTACCGGGACAGGTTTCGAGCAGTACTTC.

The chain uses TRBV7-9 and TRBJ1-6; the D is unclear. Germline loops: CDR1 SEHNR, CDR2 FQNEAQ (reference sequence). The CDR3 length is 15 residues. Trimming removed 10 bases from V and 8 bases from J, with 21 bases in between. CDR3 sequence reads: CATTGRGGGDSPLHF. CDR3 DNA sequence: TGTGCCACTACCGGCCGGGGTGGTGGCGATTCACCCCTCCACTTT.

The gene calls are TRBV12-3 or TRBV12-4 and TRBJ1-5, with D maybe TRBD1 (5 bases). The CDR3 spans 14 residues. Trimming cost V 1 base and J 5 bases, with 9 bases left between them. The CDR3 DNA sequence: TGTGCCAGCAGTTTAGTGGGGCGAGATCAGCCCCAGCATTTT. This sequence encodes CASSLVGRDQPQHF.

The V and J genes are TRBV28 and TRBJ1-5; a weak D match, TRBD1 (5 bases). The CDR3 has 16 residues. V was shortened by 10 bases and J by 10 bases, with 29 bases between the two germline ends. Germline CDR1 and CDR2: MDHEN and SYDVKM. The chain's CDR3 is CATIYFGLGAGGPQHF. The CDR3 DNA follows: TGTGCCACCATTTATTTTGGCCTAGGGGCCGGGGGTCCCCAGCATTTT.

A few counts support this clonotype. The V call is TRBV12-3 or TRBV12-4, the J call TRBJ1-2; D remains ambiguous. V lost 3 bases and J lost 2, with 10 bases in between. The CDR3 is made up of 14 amino acids. The CDR3 reads CASSFRNGNYGYTF. Written as DNA, the CDR3 is TGTGCCAGCAGTTTTAGGAACGGCAACTATGGCTACACCTTC.

This clonotype was counted between two and nine times. The genes are TRBV28 and TRBJ2-7; the D is unclear. The CDR3 is 11 amino acids. Germline V gene data show CDR1 as MDHEN and CDR2 as SYDVKM. V was shortened by 3 bases and J by 7 bases, with 7 bases between the two germline ends. CDR3 in DNA: TGTGCCAGCAGTTTGAAGGTAGAGCAGTACTTC. Its translation is CASSLKVEQYF.